Detailed here is one T cell receptor (beta chain). Its cognate antigen is unknown. These data come from a study of STAT5B mutations in CD4+ large granular lymphocyte leukemia. Study observations and caveats: CD4-sorted patient repertoires seemed more clonal than healthy CD4+ repertoires. Compared with healthy controls (2/35), patient top clones favored TRBV06 (8/27).

The CDR3 totals 14 residues. V was pared by 3 bases and J by 5 bases, with 11 bases between. CDR1 is MNHNS, CDR2 SASEGT, per germline. Produced via immunoSEQ multiplex PCR; TCRdb's table is partial and in-frame only. The table has about 32,000 clones, about 85% seen once. The sequenced material came from CD4+ T cells from blood buffy coats. The V gene is TRBV6-1, the J gene TRBJ1-5; D not resolved. This sequence originates from a human donor in good health. This CDR3 reads CASSEGTLYQPQHF. Here the CDR3 DNA reads TGTGCCAGCAGTGAGGGCACGCTTTATCAGCCCCAGCATTTT.